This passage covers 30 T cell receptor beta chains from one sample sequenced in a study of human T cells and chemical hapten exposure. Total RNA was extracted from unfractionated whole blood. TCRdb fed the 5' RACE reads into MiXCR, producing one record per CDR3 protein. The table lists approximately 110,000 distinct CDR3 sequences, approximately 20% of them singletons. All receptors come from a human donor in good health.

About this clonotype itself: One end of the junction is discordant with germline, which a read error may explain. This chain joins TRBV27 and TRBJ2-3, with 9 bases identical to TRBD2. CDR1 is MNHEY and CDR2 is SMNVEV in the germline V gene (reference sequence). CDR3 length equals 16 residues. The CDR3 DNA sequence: TGTACCAGCAGTTTAGGGACTAGCAAGGCCACAGATACGCAGTATTTT. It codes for CTSSLGTSKATDTQYF.

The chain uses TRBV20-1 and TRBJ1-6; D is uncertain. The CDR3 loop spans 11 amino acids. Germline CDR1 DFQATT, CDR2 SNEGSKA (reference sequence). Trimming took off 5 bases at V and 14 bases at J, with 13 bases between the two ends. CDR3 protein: CSAQFESTLHF. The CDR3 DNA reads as TGCAGTGCTCAATTCGAATCCACCCTCCACTTT.

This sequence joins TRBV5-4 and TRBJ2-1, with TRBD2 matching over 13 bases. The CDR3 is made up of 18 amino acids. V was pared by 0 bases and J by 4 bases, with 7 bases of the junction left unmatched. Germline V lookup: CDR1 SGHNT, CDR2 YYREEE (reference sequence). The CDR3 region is CASSLDQLAGGRYNEQFF. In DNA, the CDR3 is TGTGCCAGCAGCTTGGATCAACTAGCGGGAGGGCGGTACAATGAGCAGTTCTTC.

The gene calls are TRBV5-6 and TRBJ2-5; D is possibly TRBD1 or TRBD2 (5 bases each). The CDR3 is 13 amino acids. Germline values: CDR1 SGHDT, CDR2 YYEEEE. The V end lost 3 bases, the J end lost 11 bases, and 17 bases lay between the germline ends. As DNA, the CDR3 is TGTGCCAGCAGCTCCTCGCCCGAGGGGTTTCAGTACTTC. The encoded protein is CASSSSPEGFQYF.

The chain's CDR3 is CASSDLALEETQYF. The CDR3 DNA is TGTGCCAGCAGCGACCTAGCGTTAGAAGAGACCCAGTACTTC. The chain joins TRBV21-1 to TRBJ2-5; the DNA was not compared with TRBD2, the D call given in the table. TRBV21-1 has pseudogene status. CDR3 length equals 14 residues.

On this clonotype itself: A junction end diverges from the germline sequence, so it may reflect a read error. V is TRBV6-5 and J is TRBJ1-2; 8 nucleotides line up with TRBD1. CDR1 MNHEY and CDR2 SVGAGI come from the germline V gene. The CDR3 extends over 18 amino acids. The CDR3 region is CASSYSRDRGLEAYGDTF. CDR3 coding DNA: TGTGCCAGCAGTTACTCGAGAGACAGGGGACTCGAGGCCTATGGCGACACCTTC.

Here the CDR3 reads CASSSDRIMNTEAFF. CDR3 nucleotide sequence: TGCGCCAGCAGCTCCGACAGGATTATGAACACTGAAGCTTTCTTT. The gene calls are TRBV5-1 and TRBJ1-1, with D possibly being TRBD1 (6 bases). Germline V gene lookup returns CDR1 SGHRS and CDR2 YFSETQ. V lost 3 bases to trimming and J lost 0 bases, with 12 bases between them. This CDR3 spans 15 amino acids.

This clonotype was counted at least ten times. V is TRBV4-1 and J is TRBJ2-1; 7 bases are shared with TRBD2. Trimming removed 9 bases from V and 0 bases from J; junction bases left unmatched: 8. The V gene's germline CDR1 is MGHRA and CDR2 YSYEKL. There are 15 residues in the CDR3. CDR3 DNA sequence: TGCGCCAGTCAGGCGCAGCGGGGCTCCTACAATGAGCAGTTCTTC. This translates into CASQAQRGSYNEQFF.

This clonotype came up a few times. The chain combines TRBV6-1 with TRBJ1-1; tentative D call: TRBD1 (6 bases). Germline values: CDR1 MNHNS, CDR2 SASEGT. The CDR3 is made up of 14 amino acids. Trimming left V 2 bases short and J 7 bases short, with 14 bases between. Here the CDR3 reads CASSERGAGSEAFF. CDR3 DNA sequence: TGTGCCAGCAGTGAACGGGGGGCGGGCAGTGAAGCTTTCTTT.

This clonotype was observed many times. CDR3 loop: CASSSGTGAHEQYF. The CDR3 coding sequence is TGTGCCAGCAGTTCAGGGACAGGGGCGCACGAGCAGTACTTC. The chain carries TRBV12-3 or TRBV12-4 and TRBJ2-7; 10 bases align to TRBD1. CDR3 length equals 14 residues. The V segment lost 4 bases and the J segment 5 bases; nucleotides outside the gene matches: 5.

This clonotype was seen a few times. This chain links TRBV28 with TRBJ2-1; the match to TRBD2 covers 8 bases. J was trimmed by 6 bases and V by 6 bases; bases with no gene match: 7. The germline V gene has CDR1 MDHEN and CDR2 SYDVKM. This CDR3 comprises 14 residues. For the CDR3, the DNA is TGTGCCAGCAGGACGGGAGGGCAGTTCAATGAGCAGTTCTTC. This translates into CASRTGGQFNEQFF.

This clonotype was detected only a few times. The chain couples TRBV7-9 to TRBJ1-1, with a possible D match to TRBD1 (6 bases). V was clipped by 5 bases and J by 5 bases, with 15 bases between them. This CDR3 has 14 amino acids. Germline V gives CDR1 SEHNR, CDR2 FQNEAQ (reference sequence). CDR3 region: CASSPYRDRTEAFF. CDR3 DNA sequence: TGTGCCAGCAGCCCTTACAGGGATAGGACTGAAGCTTTCTTT.

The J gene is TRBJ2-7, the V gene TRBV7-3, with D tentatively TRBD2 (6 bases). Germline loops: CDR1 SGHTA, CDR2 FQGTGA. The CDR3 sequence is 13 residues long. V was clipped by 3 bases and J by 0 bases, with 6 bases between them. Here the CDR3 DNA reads TGTGCCAGCAGCTTCGGGAGCTCCTACGAGCAGTACTTC. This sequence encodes CASSFGSSYEQYF.

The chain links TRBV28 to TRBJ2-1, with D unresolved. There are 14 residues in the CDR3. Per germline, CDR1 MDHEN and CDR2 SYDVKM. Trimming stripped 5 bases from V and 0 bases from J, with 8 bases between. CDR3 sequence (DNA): TGTGCCAGCAGTCCCCGGAGCTCCTACAATGAGCAGTTCTTC. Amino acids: CASSPRSSYNEQFF.

The CDR3 spells CASSSNRVGSNQPQHF. As DNA, the CDR3 is TGTGCCAGCAGTTCAAACAGGGTTGGCAGCAATCAGCCCCAGCATTTT. This rearrangement joins TRBV7-8 to TRBJ1-5; D possibly corresponds to TRBD1 (6 bases). Germline assignment: CDR1 SGHVS and CDR2 FQNEAQ. The CDR3 runs 16 residues. V lost 6 bases, J lost 1 base, and 16 bases lay in between.

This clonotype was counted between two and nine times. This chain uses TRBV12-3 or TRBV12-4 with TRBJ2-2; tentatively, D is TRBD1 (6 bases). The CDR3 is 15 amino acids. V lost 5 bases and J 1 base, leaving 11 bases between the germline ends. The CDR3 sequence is CASSPDRRNTGELFF. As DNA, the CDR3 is TGTGCCAGCAGTCCCGACAGGCGGAACACCGGGGAGCTGTTTTTT.

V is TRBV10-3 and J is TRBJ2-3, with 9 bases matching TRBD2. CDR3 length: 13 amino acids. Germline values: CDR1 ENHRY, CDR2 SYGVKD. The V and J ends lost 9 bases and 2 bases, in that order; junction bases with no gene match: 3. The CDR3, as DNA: TGTGCCATTTTAGCGGGGGACACAGATACGCAGTATTTT. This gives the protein CAILAGDTDTQYF.

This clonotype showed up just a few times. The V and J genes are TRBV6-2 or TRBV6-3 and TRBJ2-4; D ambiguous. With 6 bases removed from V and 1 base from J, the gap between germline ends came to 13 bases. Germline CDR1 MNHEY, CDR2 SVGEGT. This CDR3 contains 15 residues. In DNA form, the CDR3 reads TGTGCCAGCAGATACCAAGAAGGGGCCAAAAACATTCAGTACTTC. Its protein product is CASRYQEGAKNIQYF.

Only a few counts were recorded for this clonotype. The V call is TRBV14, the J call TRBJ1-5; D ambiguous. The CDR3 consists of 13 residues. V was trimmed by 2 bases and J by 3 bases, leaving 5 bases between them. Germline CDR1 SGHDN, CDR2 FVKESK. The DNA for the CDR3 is TGTGCCAGCAGCCAATTTGCCAATCAGCCCCAGCATTTT. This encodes CASSQFANQPQHF.

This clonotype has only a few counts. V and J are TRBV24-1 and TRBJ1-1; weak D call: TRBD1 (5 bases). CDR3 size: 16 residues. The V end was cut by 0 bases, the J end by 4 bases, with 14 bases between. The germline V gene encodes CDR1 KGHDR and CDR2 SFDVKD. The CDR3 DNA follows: TGTGCCACCAGTGATTTGCCCCCCGTGAGGGGCACTGAAGCTTTCTTT. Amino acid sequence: CATSDLPPVRGTEAFF.

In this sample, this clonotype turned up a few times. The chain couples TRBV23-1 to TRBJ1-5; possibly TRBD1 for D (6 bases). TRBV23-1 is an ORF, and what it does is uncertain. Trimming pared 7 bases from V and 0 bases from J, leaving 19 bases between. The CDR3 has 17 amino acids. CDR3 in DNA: TGCGCCAGCAACGTTTATATCCGGGACATTAGCAATCAGCCCCAGCATTTT. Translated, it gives CASNVYIRDISNQPQHF.

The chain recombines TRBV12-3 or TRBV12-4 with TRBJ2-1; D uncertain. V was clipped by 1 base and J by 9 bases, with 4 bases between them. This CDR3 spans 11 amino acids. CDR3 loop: CASSLVLEQFF. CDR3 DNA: TGTGCCAGCAGTTTAGTTCTTGAGCAGTTCTTC.

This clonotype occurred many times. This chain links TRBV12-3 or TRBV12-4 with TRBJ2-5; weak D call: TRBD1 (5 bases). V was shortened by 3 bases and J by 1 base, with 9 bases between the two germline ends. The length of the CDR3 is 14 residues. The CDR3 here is CASSFPGPQETQYF. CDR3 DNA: TGTGCCAGCAGTTTCCCAGGGCCCCAAGAGACCCAGTACTTC.

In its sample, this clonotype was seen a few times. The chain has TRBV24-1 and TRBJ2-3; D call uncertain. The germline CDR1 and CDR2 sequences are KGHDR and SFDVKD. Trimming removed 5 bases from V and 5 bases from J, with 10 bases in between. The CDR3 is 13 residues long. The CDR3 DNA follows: TGTGCCACCAGTGGCCCCCTTGGAGATACGCAGTATTTT. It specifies CATSGPLGDTQYF.

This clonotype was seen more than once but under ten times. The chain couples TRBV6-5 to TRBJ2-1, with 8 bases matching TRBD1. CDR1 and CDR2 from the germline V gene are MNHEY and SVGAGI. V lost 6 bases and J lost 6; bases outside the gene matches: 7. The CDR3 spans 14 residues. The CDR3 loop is CASRPQGAVNEQFF. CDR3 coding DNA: TGTGCCAGCAGACCCCAGGGGGCGGTCAATGAGCAGTTCTTC.

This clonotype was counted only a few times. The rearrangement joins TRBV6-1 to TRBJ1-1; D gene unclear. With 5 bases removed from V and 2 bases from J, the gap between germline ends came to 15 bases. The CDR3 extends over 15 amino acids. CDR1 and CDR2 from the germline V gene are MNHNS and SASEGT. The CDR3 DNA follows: TGTGCCAGCAGTCCCCTGACTTCTTTCAACACTGAAGCTTTCTTT. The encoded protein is CASSPLTSFNTEAFF.

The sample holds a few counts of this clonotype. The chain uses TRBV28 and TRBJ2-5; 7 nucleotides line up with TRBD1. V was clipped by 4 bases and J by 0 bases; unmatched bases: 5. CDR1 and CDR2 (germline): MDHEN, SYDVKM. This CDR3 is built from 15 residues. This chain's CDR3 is CASSSMDRHQETQYF. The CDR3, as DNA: TGTGCCAGCAGTTCAATGGACAGGCACCAAGAGACCCAGTACTTC.

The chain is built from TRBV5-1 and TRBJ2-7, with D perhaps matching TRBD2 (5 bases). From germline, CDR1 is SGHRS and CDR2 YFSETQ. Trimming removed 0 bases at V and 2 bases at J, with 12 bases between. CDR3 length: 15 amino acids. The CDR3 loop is CASSLGAGTAYEQYF. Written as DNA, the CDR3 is TGCGCCAGCAGCTTGGGTGCGGGCACAGCCTACGAGCAGTACTTC.

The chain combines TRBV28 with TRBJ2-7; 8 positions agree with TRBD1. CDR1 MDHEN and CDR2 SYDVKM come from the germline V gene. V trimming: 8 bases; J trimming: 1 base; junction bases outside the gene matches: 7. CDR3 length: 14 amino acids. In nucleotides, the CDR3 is TGTGCCAGCGGTGGGACAGGCCGTTCCTACGAGCAGTACTTC. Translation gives CASGGTGRSYEQYF.

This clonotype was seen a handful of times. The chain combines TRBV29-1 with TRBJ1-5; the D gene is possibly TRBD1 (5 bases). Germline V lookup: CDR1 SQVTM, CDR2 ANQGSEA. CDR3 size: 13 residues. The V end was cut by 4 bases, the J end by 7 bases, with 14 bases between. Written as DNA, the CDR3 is TGCAGCGTTGTTGTGGGGGTCGACCAGCCCCAGCATTTT. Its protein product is CSVVVGVDQPQHF.